Below, 9 T cell receptor beta chains from the same sample are listed, as sequenced in a study of chemoradiotherapy in HPV16-positive cancers. The data were produced by immunoSEQ multiplex PCR, yet TCRdb's version contains in-frame clones alone and is incomplete. The sample includes some 12,000 clones, roughly 80% of them seen just once. This sample was obtained from a patient who underwent chemoradiotherapy. The source is a human donor with HPV-associated anogenital cancer.

The V and J genes are TRBV9 and TRBJ2-3; weak D call: TRBD1 (5 bases). Germline V gene lookup returns CDR1 SGDLS and CDR2 YYNGEE. The ends were cut back, 3 bases at V and 3 bases at J, with 17 bases in the middle. The CDR3 runs 16 residues. The CDR3 nucleotides are TGTGCCAGCAGCGGAAAGGGGCCGCAGATTACAGATACGCAGTATTTT. Translating it yields CASSGKGPQITDTQYF.

This clone was recorded once. The rearrangement links TRBV19 to TRBJ1-5; D perhaps matches TRBD1 (5 bases). The V gene lost 2 bases and the J gene lost 4 bases, with 27 bases spanning the gap. This CDR3 comprises 20 residues. Per germline, CDR1 LNHDA and CDR2 SQIVND (reference sequence). The CDR3 loop reads CASSIWDPGSIPILNQPQHF. CDR3 nucleotides: TGTGCCAGTAGTATATGGGACCCGGGTTCAATCCCGATATTAAATCAGCCCCAGCATTTT.

The chain combines TRBV7-2 with TRBJ2-3; the match to TRBD1 covers 9 bases. With 6 bases clipped from V and 6 bases from J, the junction kept 10 bases outside the gene matches. This CDR3 comprises 15 residues. The V gene's germline CDR1 is SGHTA and CDR2 FQGNSA. This CDR3 reads CASSKGTGFTDTQYF. CDR3 DNA: TGTGCCAGCAGTAAAGGGACAGGGTTTACCGATACGCAGTATTTT.

The rearrangement joins TRBV12-1 to TRBJ2-1. TRBV12-1 is a pseudogene locus. The CDR3 loop spans 13 amino acids. The CDR3 nucleotides are TGTGCCAGCAGCTCCCGTAGGTACGCCGAGCAGTTCTTC. This gives the protein CASSSRRYAEQFF.

V is TRBV7-6 and J is TRBJ2-7; possibly TRBD1 or TRBD2 for D (5 bases each). The CDR3 runs to 13 residues. Between the trimmed V and J ends, which lost 6 bases and 3 bases, there was a span of 12 bases. Germline V gene sequence: CDR1 SGHVS, CDR2 FNYEAQ. CDR3 bases: TGTGCCAGCAGGGGGGACGGAAGCTACGAGCAGTACTTC. Its translation is CASRGDGSYEQYF.

The chain uses TRBV6-1 and TRBJ2-1; 12 nucleotides line up with TRBD1. This CDR3 comprises 13 residues. Germline V lookup: CDR1 MNHNS, CDR2 SASEGT. Losses at the gene ends were 4 bases for V and 12 bases for J; bases not matched to a gene: 4. The CDR3 region is CASSAGTGGTQFF. The CDR3 DNA reads TGTGCCAGCAGTGCCGGGACAGGGGGCACGCAGTTCTTC.

This clone has just a few counts. This chain joins TRBV27 and TRBJ2-6; D ambiguous. The CDR3 runs 13 residues. Germline CDR1 reads MNHEY; CDR2 reads SMNVEV (reference sequence). The V end was cut by 2 bases, the J end by 2 bases, with 1 base between. The CDR3 loop reads CASSLTGANVLTF. The CDR3 DNA follows: TGTGCCAGCAGTTTAACTGGGGCCAACGTCCTGACTTTC.

This clone came up once. The chain uses TRBV28 and TRBJ2-3, with D possibly being TRBD1 or TRBD2 (5 bases each). There are 13 residues in the CDR3. Germline V gene lookup returns CDR1 MDHEN and CDR2 SYDVKM. Trimming pared 3 bases from V and 5 bases from J, leaving 9 bases between. Written as DNA, the CDR3 is TGTGCCAGCAGTTTGGGGGAGCGAGATACGCAGTATTTT. This encodes CASSLGERDTQYF.

In DNA, the CDR3 is TGTGCCACCCGGACAGGTCAGACCCAGTACTTC. The encoded protein is CATRTGQTQYF. The rearrangement links TRBV19 to TRBJ2-5; TRBD1 matches at 7 bases. The V segment lost 10 bases and the J segment 6 bases; nucleotides outside the gene matches: 5. The CDR3 extends over 11 amino acids. Germline values: CDR1 LNHDA, CDR2 SQIVND (reference sequence).